Shown below are 21 T cell receptor beta chains from a single sample sequenced in a study of T-cell reconstitution after alpha-beta-depleted transplantation in children. Preparation of the TCRbeta library was carried out with unique molecular identifiers. TCRdb reprocessed the PCR reads via MiXCR and lists one record per CDR3 protein. The sample includes around 600,000 distinct CDR3 sequences, more than 20% of them seen just once. This specimen was PBMCs, mostly from graft donor cells, taken 360 days after TCRalphabeta/CD19-depleted stem cell transplant. The receptors shown here come from a boy younger than two who had a stem cell transplant for acute myeloid leukemia, so the T cells may come from the graft donor.

CDR3 DNA: TGTGCCAGCAGCCAACCGAACTCTGGAAACACCATATATTTT. Residues: CASSQPNSGNTIYF. The genes are TRBV3-1 and TRBJ1-3; D is ambiguous. Germline V CDR1 and CDR2: LGHDT, YNNKEL (reference sequence). V shed 2 bases and J shed 0 bases, with 5 bases lying between them. The CDR3 spans 14 residues.

Ten or more counts support this clonotype. The chain joins TRBV29-1 to TRBJ2-7, with 7 nucleotides matching TRBD1. V was pared by 4 bases and J by 1 base, with 4 bases of the junction left unmatched. The CDR3 is 13 amino acids. Germline loops: CDR1 SQVTM, CDR2 ANQGSEA. The CDR3 bases are TGCAGCGTTGTGGCAGGGGGTTCCTACGAGCAGTACTTC. Protein product: CSVVAGGSYEQYF.

This chain connects TRBV12-3 or TRBV12-4 to TRBJ2-7; the match to TRBD2 covers 8 bases. V lost 7 bases, J lost 4 bases, and 9 bases stayed unmatched. The CDR3 covers 14 residues. DNA of the CDR3: TGTGCCAGCACCATCGGGGGGGCAATATACGAGCAGTACTTC. It codes for CASTIGGAIYEQYF.

This clonotype was seen once. V gene TRBV5-1 combines with J gene TRBJ2-2, with 9 bases that match TRBD2. The CDR3 is made up of 16 amino acids. V shed 0 bases and J 4 bases; nucleotides not matched to a gene: 4. Germline V gives CDR1 SGHRS, CDR2 YFSETQ. The CDR3 nucleotides read TGCGCCAGCAGCTTGGTAGCGGGGGTCGGCACCGGGGAGCTGTTTTTT. Translation gives CASSLVAGVGTGELFF.

This clonotype was picked up many times. V usage is TRBV5-8 and J usage is TRBJ1-5; D is perhaps TRBD1 (5 bases). This CDR3 has 13 residues. Trimming removed 5 bases from V and 6 bases from J, with 12 bases in between. In germline, CDR1 is SGHTS, CDR2 YDEGEE. The CDR3 sequence: CASRPPGLQPQHF. The CDR3 DNA is TGTGCCAGCAGACCCCCAGGGCTTCAGCCCCAGCATTTT.

This clonotype was seen a handful of times. J is TRBJ2-1 and V is TRBV12-3 or TRBV12-4, with D possibly matching TRBD1 (5 bases). This CDR3 contains 18 residues. Trimming removed 3 bases from V and 4 bases from J, with 22 bases in between. The CDR3 region has the DNA TGTGCCAGCAGTTTTATTCAGCCGAGACAGAAGGCGTACAATGAGCAGTTCTTC. Translation gives CASSFIQPRQKAYNEQFF.

V gene TRBV20-1 combines with J gene TRBJ2-1; a possible D gene is TRBD1 (5 bases). V was trimmed by 3 bases and J by 7 bases, leaving 10 bases between them. CDR3 length: 12 amino acids. Germline V lookup: CDR1 DFQATT, CDR2 SNEGSKA (reference sequence). The CDR3: CSARVAGNEQFF. The CDR3 DNA reads TGCAGTGCTAGGGTCGCAGGGAATGAGCAGTTCTTC.

At least ten counts were recorded for this clonotype. V and J are TRBV5-6 and TRBJ2-7; no definite D call. Germline V CDR1 and CDR2: SGHDT, YYEEEE. The CDR3 runs 13 residues. V dropped 2 bases and J dropped 4 bases, with 10 bases sitting between them. CDR3 loop: CASSFETSYEQYF. CDR3 coding DNA: TGTGCCAGCAGCTTCGAGACAAGTTACGAGCAGTACTTC.

This chain uses TRBV20-1 with TRBJ1-6; no definite D call. This CDR3 region has 14 residues. In germline, CDR1 is DFQATT, CDR2 SNEGSKA (reference sequence). With 3 bases removed from V and 6 bases from J, the gap between germline ends came to 12 bases. CDR3 DNA: TGCAGTGCTAGGGCAGGTCTTCCTAATTCACCCCTCCACTTT. Protein: CSARAGLPNSPLHF.

This clonotype was recorded at least ten times. This rearrangement joins TRBV5-1 to TRBJ1-1, with 8 bases matching TRBD1. V shed 0 bases and J 4 bases; nucleotides not matched to a gene: 8. This CDR3 is 16 amino acids long. The V gene's germline CDR1 is SGHRS and CDR2 YFSETQ. CDR3 sequence: CASSLEPGGAGTEAFF. DNA of the CDR3: TGCGCCAGCAGCTTGGAGCCAGGGGGCGCAGGCACTGAAGCTTTCTTT.

This clonotype came up a few times. V usage is TRBV6-5 and J usage is TRBJ1-2; 10 nucleotides align to TRBD1. J lost 13 bases, V lost 2 bases, and 10 bases had no gene match. The CDR3 length is 14 residues. The germline V gene encodes CDR1 MNHEY and CDR2 SVGAGI. CDR3 protein: CASSYGRQGAQATF. The CDR3 nucleotides read TGTGCCAGCAGTTACGGCCGACAGGGGGCGCAGGCCACCTTC.

The rearrangement links TRBV7-9 to TRBJ2-3, with D maybe TRBD2 (6 bases). Trimming took 5 bases from V and 2 from J, leaving 14 bases between them. This CDR3 has 15 residues. Germline V CDR1 and CDR2: SEHNR, FQNEAQ (reference sequence). The CDR3, as DNA: TGTGCCAGCAGCGATCCGGGACTCCCCACAGATACGCAGTATTTT. This gives the protein CASSDPGLPTDTQYF.

This clonotype was picked up many times. V usage is TRBV5-1 and J usage is TRBJ2-5; no reliable D call. Trimming left V 4 bases short and J 2 bases short, with 18 bases between. CDR1 SGHRS and CDR2 YFSETQ come from the germline V gene. The CDR3 loop spans 16 amino acids. CDR3 sequence reads: CASSGPTGTEQETQYF. The CDR3 DNA follows: TGCGCCAGCAGCGGCCCGACTGGAACAGAACAAGAGACCCAGTACTTC.

This clonotype was observed at least ten times. The gene calls are TRBV20-1 and TRBJ2-1; D not certain. The CDR3 is 11 amino acids. Germline CDR1 and CDR2: DFQATT and SNEGSKA (reference sequence). V was clipped by 5 bases and J by 8 bases, with 10 bases between them. For the CDR3, the DNA is TGCAGTGCTCCCAGAGCCCATGAGCAGTTCTTC. This gives the protein CSAPRAHEQFF.

This clonotype turned up a few times. The V gene is TRBV20-1, the J gene TRBJ1-5, with D tentatively TRBD1 (6 bases). The CDR3 extends over 13 amino acids. Germline V gene lookup returns CDR1 DFQATT and CDR2 SNEGSKA (reference sequence). Trimming shortened V by 3 bases and J by 3 bases, and 9 bases separated the two germline ends. CDR3 nucleotides: TGCAGTGCTAGGGACAGCCACAATCAGCCCCAGCATTTT. Its protein product is CSARDSHNQPQHF.

The CDR3, as DNA: TGTGCCAGCAGCCAAGCAAGGGGCGGGGATGAAAAACTGTTTTTT. It translates to CASSQARGGDEKLFF. This chain connects TRBV4-2 to TRBJ1-4; D is perhaps TRBD1 (5 bases). Germline loops: CDR1 LGHNA, CDR2 YNFKEQ. Trimming shortened V by 1 base and J by 6 bases, and 12 bases separated the two germline ends. This CDR3 is 15 amino acids long.

This clonotype has a handful of counts. This chain uses TRBV12-3 or TRBV12-4 with TRBJ1-5; 7 bases match TRBD1. Trimming removed 7 bases from V and 4 bases from J; junction bases left unmatched: 7. CDR3 length: 14 residues. The CDR3 DNA is TGTGCCAGCACACTCAGGGGGTTTAATCAGCCCCAGCATTTT. Protein: CASTLRGFNQPQHF.

This clonotype was found once. The chain joins TRBV11-2 to TRBJ2-7; possibly TRBD1 for D (6 bases). The CDR3 extends over 15 amino acids. The germline V gene encodes CDR1 SGHAT and CDR2 FQNNGV. Trimming cost V 5 bases and J 5 bases, with 19 bases left between them. CDR3 nucleotides: TGTGCCAGCAGCCTTGGGACATCCTCTCGCCACGAGCAGTACGTC. Amino acid sequence: CASSLGTSSRHEQYV.

In its sample, this clonotype was seen a few times. V gene TRBV4-3 combines with J gene TRBJ2-1, with D maybe TRBD2 (6 bases). The CDR3 spans 15 residues. Trimming took off 4 bases at V and 4 bases at J, with 14 bases between the two ends. From germline, CDR1 is LGHNA and CDR2 YSLEER. As DNA, the CDR3 is TGCGCCAGCAGCCCCGAAGGGAGGACTTACAATGAGCAGTTCTTC. It translates to CASSPEGRTYNEQFF.

As for this clonotype: A much larger clone lies one base from this, so it may be a read error. The chain carries TRBV3-1 and TRBJ2-7; D unclear. The CDR3 has 12 amino acids. Germline CDR1 LGHDT, CDR2 YNNKEL (reference sequence). V was trimmed by 0 bases and J by 5 bases, leaving 5 bases between them. DNA of the CDR3: TGTGCCAGCAGCCAAGATGCCGACGAGCAGTACTTC. Its translation: CASSQDADEQYF.

This clonotype was seen a few times. This chain links TRBV7-2 with TRBJ1-4; TRBD1 is a possible D gene (5 bases). The CDR3 is 12 amino acids. The germline V and J ends were trimmed by 2 bases and 12 bases, with 10 bases remaining between them. The germline V gene has CDR1 SGHTA and CDR2 FQGNSA. The CDR3 reads CASSLWGSQLFF. In nucleotides, the CDR3 is TGTGCCAGCAGCTTATGGGGGTCCCAACTGTTTTTT.